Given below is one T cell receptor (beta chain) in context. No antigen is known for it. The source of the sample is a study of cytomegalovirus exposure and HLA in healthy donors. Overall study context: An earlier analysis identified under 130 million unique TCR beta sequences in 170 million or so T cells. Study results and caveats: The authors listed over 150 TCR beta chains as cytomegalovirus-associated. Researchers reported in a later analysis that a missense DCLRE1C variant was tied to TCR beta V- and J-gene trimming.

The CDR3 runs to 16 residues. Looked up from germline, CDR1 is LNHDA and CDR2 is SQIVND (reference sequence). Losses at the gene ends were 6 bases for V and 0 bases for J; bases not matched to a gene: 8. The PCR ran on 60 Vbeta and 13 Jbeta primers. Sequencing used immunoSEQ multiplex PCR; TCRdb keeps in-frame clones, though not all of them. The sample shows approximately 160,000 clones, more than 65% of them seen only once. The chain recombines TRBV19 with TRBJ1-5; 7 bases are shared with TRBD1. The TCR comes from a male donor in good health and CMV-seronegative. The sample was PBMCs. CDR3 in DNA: TGTGCCAGTAGCGTCTCCGGGACAGTTAGCAATCAGCCCCAGCATTTT. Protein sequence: CASSVSGTVSNQPQHF.